This entry lists 8 T cell receptor beta chains sequenced from one sample in a study of CD8 T cells in Susac syndrome. Reverse transcription used roughly 0.45 to 1 ug RNA and random hexamers. TCRdb re-analysed the immunoSEQ multiplex PCR reads in MiXCR, keeping a single row per CDR3 protein. This sample has tens of thousands of distinct CDR3 sequences, with 94% found just once. The source material was CD8+ T cells from PBMCs. The receptors derive from a human donor in good health.

The gene calls are TRBV9 and TRBJ2-1; 9 nucleotides agree with TRBD1. V lost 0 bases, J lost 12 bases, and 10 bases stayed unmatched. The germline CDR1 and CDR2 sequences are SGDLS and YYNGEE. The CDR3 has 15 residues. CDR3 in DNA: TGTGCCAGCAGCGTAGGAACCTCGGGACAGGGTGGGCAGTTCTTC. This translates into CASSVGTSGQGGQFF.

The V gene is TRBV27, the J gene TRBJ1-2; D uncertain. Trimming left V 0 bases short and J 4 bases short, with 6 bases between. Germline V CDR1 and CDR2: MNHEY, SMNVEV (reference sequence). This CDR3 has 13 amino acids. CDR3 protein: CASSLSTAYGYTF. The CDR3 DNA reads as TGTGCCAGCAGTTTATCCACAGCCTATGGCTACACCTTC.

The genes are TRBV11-2 and TRBJ2-5, with D perhaps TRBD2 (6 bases). This CDR3 has 17 residues. Trimming cost V 5 bases and J 1 base, with 20 bases left between them. From germline, CDR1 is SGHAT and CDR2 FQNNGV. CDR3 protein: CASSHLPAGTPQETQYF. The CDR3 bases are TGTGCCAGCAGCCATCTCCCAGCCGGGACTCCCCAAGAGACCCAGTACTTC.

The chain is built from TRBV19 and TRBJ1-5, with a tentative D call TRBD1 (5 bases). The CDR3 length is 15 residues. Germline CDR1 and CDR2: LNHDA and SQIVND (reference sequence). Deletions cut 3 bases from V and 0 bases from J, with 9 bases between. CDR3 bases: TGTGCCAGTAGTATTCGGGGGGATAGCAATCAGCCCCAGCATTTT. This translates into CASSIRGDSNQPQHF.

The V and J genes are TRBV25-1 and TRBJ1-5; no definite D call. The CDR3 sequence is 16 residues long. The V end lost 0 bases, the J end lost 0 bases, and 9 bases lay between the germline ends. The V gene's germline CDR1 is MGHDK and CDR2 SYGVNS. This CDR3 reads CASSEYGITSNQPQHF. The CDR3, as DNA: TGTGCCAGCAGTGAATACGGGATTACTAGCAATCAGCCCCAGCATTTT.

This chain links TRBV3-1 with TRBJ1-2; D uncertain. This CDR3 has 14 amino acids. CDR1 is LGHDT and CDR2 is YNNKEL in the germline V gene (reference sequence). V was trimmed by 0 bases and J by 3 bases, leaving 8 bases between them. The chain's CDR3 is CASSQDPGHYGYTF. CDR3 coding DNA: TGTGCCAGCAGCCAAGATCCCGGACACTATGGCTACACCTTC.

The CDR3 nucleotides read TGTGCCAGCAGCCAATCCGCCCGGCAGCGCAATCAGCCCCAGCATTTT. This encodes CASSQSARQRNQPQHF. This chain links TRBV12-3 or TRBV12-4 with TRBJ1-5; no clear D gene. Trimming left V 6 bases short and J 2 bases short, with 17 bases between. The CDR3 spans 16 residues.

CDR3 region: CSAQREYTEAFF. Written as DNA, the CDR3 is TGCAGTGCACAGCGGGAGTACACTGAAGCTTTCTTT. The chain links TRBV20-1 to TRBJ1-1, with D uncertain. Germline loops: CDR1 DFQATT, CDR2 SNEGSKA (reference sequence). Between the trimmed V and J ends, which lost 6 bases and 3 bases, there was a span of 11 bases. The CDR3 extends over 12 amino acids.